This TCR beta chain was sequenced in a study of T cell responses to AZD1222 COVID-19 vaccine. Study findings and constraints: A rise in Spike-specific TCR breadth and depth followed two AZD1222 doses. Without day 14 samples, only post-peak T cell repertoires were studied. A mostly white British donor set with more females was recruited, and clonal diversity was possibly underestimated. Across spike, vaccine-associated CD4 TCRs were found, dominant at 160-218 and 743-854.

This table comes from immunoSEQ multiplex PCR, and its TCRdb copy is limited to in-frame clones, with some not included. The sample has approximately 68,000 clones, more than 75% seen once. Only a few counts were recorded for this clone. Its antigen is as yet unknown. Looked up from germline, CDR1 is SGHTA and CDR2 is FQGNSA. The J segment lost 6 bases and the V segment lost 5 bases, leaving 1 base of the junction unmatched. The CDR3 is 12 amino acids. The sample here was peripheral blood, taken on day 0 of AZD1222 vaccination. This clonotype was obtained from an adult in good health. The chain employs TRBV7-2 and TRBJ2-3, with 8 bases fitting TRBD2. The DNA of the CDR3 is TGTGCCAGCAGCGGACTAGCTGATACGCAGTATTTT. It translates to CASSGLADTQYF.